In this sample, the clone carrying this TCR beta chain turned up a few times. The sample comes from a study of metastatic and nonmetastatic thyroid tumors. TCRdb redid the clone calls on the PCR reads using MiXCR. Among about 15,000 clones listed, 3% to 4% were seen once. This CDR3 is 17 amino acids long. The V segment lost 0 bases and the J segment 0 bases; nucleotides outside the gene matches: 3. The V gene's germline CDR1 is MNHEY and CDR2 SVGAGI. Among the patients, none had received any treatment before thyroid surgery. What was sequenced was tumor tissue. The sequence was obtained from a female donor with papillary thyroid cancer or a benign thyroid nodule (not recorded which). Some clones in this sample may be carry-over from other donors' samples. The chain is built from TRBV6-5 and TRBJ2-2, with 8 nucleotides matching TRBD2. For the CDR3, the DNA is TGTGCCAGCAGTTACTCGGGGCGGGGGGCGAACACCGGGGAGCTGTTTTTT. This translates into CASSYSGRGANTGELFF.